The present TCR beta chain was sequenced within a study of shared clonotypes between healthy human individuals. Findings and limits, study-wide: Clonotypes which were not shared had lower generation probabilities than clonotypes that all four donors shared.

Running of the assay took place at deep level. Produced via immunoSEQ multiplex PCR; TCRdb's table is partial and in-frame only. The table records about 1.5 million clones, around 98% of them present only once. This CDR3 has 15 amino acids. After removal of 2 bases from V and 5 bases from J, the junction contained 5 bases not matched to a gene. Germline V gene sequence: CDR1 MDHEN, CDR2 SYDVKM. Concerning this clone: Its antigen is not identified.

The chain uses TRBV28 and TRBJ1-5, with 8 positions matching TRBD1. The TCR was taken from a man aged 25 to 40 in good health. Sequencing used naive CD4+ T cells sorted from blood. Stated subset: CD45RA+ positively selected. CDR3 protein: CASSLDRGGHQPQHF. The CDR3, as DNA: TGTGCCAGCAGTTTAGACAGGGGAGGGCATCAGCCCCAGCATTTT.